This T cell receptor (beta chain) comes out of a study of CXCR3-negative and CXCR3-positive naive CD8 T cells. CDR3 length equals 16 residues. CDR1 and CDR2 (germline): MNHEY, SVGAGI. Through 5' RACE with UMI labels, the TRB cDNA libraries were prepared. TCRdb reanalyzed the 5' RACE reads, giving one entry per CDR3 protein sequence and no DNA. The sample's table shows over 20,000 distinct CDR3 sequences. This chain joins TRBV6-5 and TRBJ2-3; absent DNA, TCRdb's TRBD2 call cannot be checked. Sequenced sample: naive CXCR3- CD8+ T cells from blood. Subset of the sample: CD45RO-CCR7+CD27+CD95- naive CD8+ T cells lacking CXCR3 (TNR3-). The clonotype was recovered from a human donor in good health. Some clones in this sample may be carry-over from other donors' samples. Here the CDR3 reads CASSSEEKLGADTQYF.